Below, 9 T cell receptor beta chains from the same sample are listed, as sequenced in a study of blood T cell repertoires in COVID-19 (TCRdb year 2020). Library creation used the immunoSEQ multiplex PCR assay. Imported from immuneACCESS, the table was reduced by TCRdb to in-frame sequences with V and J called. These copies leave out some clones; in studies compared against another copy, an unresolved V gene accounts for under half, and the cause of the remainder is not known. The sample has 200,000 to 250,000 clones on record, approximately 78% of them singletons. Of the sample, 12% is held by the ten largest clones. Sequenced material: peripheral blood. Receptor source: a woman between 40 and 55 years old with acute or convalescent COVID-19.

The J gene is TRBJ2-7, the V gene TRBV19; no clear D. Deletions cut 3 bases from V and 5 bases from J, with 11 bases between. Germline CDR1 reads LNHDA; CDR2 reads SQIVND (reference sequence). This CDR3 is built from 13 residues. The CDR3 sequence is CASSISSRDEQYF. For the CDR3, the DNA is TGTGCCAGTAGTATCAGCTCCCGGGACGAGCAGTACTTC.

The chain combines TRBV5-5 with TRBJ2-5, with D possibly being TRBD2 (6 bases). The germline gives CDR1 SGHKS, CDR2 YYEKEE (reference sequence). V was clipped by 0 bases and J by 2 bases, with 17 bases between them. This CDR3 is built from 17 residues. CDR3 loop: CASSLGGVLAPQETQYF. CDR3 nucleotide sequence: TGTGCCAGCAGCTTGGGGGGTGTTCTAGCGCCTCAAGAGACCCAGTACTTC.

This clone came up once. The chain combines TRBV27 with TRBJ1-1; D perhaps matches TRBD1 (5 bases). Trimming took off 4 bases at V and 8 bases at J, with 14 bases between the two ends. The length of the CDR3 is 13 residues. The germline V gene has CDR1 MNHEY and CDR2 SMNVEV (reference sequence). The CDR3 protein is CASSSRALPEAFF. The CDR3 DNA follows: TGTGCCAGCAGTTCCAGGGCACTTCCCGAAGCTTTCTTT.

A word on this clone: One end of the junction varies from germline; a read error may be responsible. The rearrangement joins TRBV12-3 or TRBV12-4 to TRBJ1-2; D remains ambiguous. CDR3 size: 13 residues. In DNA form, the CDR3 reads TGTGCCAGCAGTTTAGGAGGCCTTAATGGCTGCACCTTC. This encodes CASSLGGLNGCTF.

This clone showed up just a few times. This chain's CDR3 is CAWSPQTGWDSPLHF. The CDR3 coding sequence is TGTGCCTGGAGTCCCCAGACAGGGTGGGATTCACCCCTCCACTTT. V and J are TRBV30 and TRBJ1-6; 7 bases match TRBD1. CDR1 and CDR2 from the germline V gene are GTSNPN and SVGIG (reference sequence). J lost 8 bases, V lost 2 bases, and 9 bases had no gene match. This CDR3 region has 15 residues.

V gene TRBV28 combines with J gene TRBJ2-1; 8 bases line up with TRBD2. Per the germline V gene, CDR1 is MDHEN and CDR2 is SYDVKM. After removal of 4 bases from V and 6 bases from J, the junction contained 8 bases not matched to a gene. This CDR3 spans 15 amino acids. The CDR3 nucleotides are TGTGCCAGCAGTTCCATAGCGGGATTGTTCAATGAGCAGTTCTTC. Translating gives CASSSIAGLFNEQFF.

The chain employs TRBV3-1 (or the pseudogene TRBV3-2) and TRBJ2-2; D gene ambiguous. Germline V gene data show CDR1 as LGHDT and CDR2 as YNNKEL (reference sequence). V lost 3 bases and J 1 base, leaving 9 bases between the germline ends. The CDR3 is 15 amino acids. The CDR3 loop is CASSHGNLNTGELFF. CDR3 coding DNA: TGTGCCAGCAGCCATGGTAACTTGAACACCGGGGAGCTGTTTTTT.

The J gene is TRBJ2-3, the V gene TRBV5-5, with 9 nucleotides matching TRBD2. The germline gives CDR1 SGHKS, CDR2 YYEKEE (reference sequence). The length of the CDR3 is 20 residues. The V segment lost 2 bases and the J segment 0 bases; nucleotides outside the gene matches: 16. The CDR3 DNA reads as TGTGCCAGCAGCTTTGACCTTCTAGCGGGGACTTATTCTAGCACAGATACGCAGTATTTT. This sequence encodes CASSFDLLAGTYSSTDTQYF.

This clone was observed once. The rearrangement uses TRBV27 and TRBJ2-3; D possibly corresponds to TRBD2 (5 bases). Between the trimmed V and J ends, which lost 3 bases and 5 bases, there was a span of 15 bases. Germline V gives CDR1 MNHEY, CDR2 SMNVEV (reference sequence). There are 15 residues in the CDR3. The CDR3 is CASSFGLADRDTQYF. The CDR3 coding sequence is TGTGCCAGCAGTTTTGGGCTAGCCGATCGAGATACGCAGTATTTT.